These 26 T cell receptor beta chains share one sample of origin, sequenced in a study of OX40 agonist ivuxolimab in advanced cancers. Measured with immunoSEQ multiplex PCR; TCRdb has only the in-frame clones, and not every one. The sample lists about 59,000 clones, roughly 93% occurring once. The sample was CD4+ or CD8+ T cells sorted from blood, taken in a trial of the OX40 agonist ivuxolimab. These receptor sequences come from an adult with an advanced solid tumor such as melanoma, head and neck, liver or kidney cancer.

This rearrangement joins TRBV9 to TRBJ2-2; TRBD1 matches 8 bases. V lost 4 bases, J lost 4 bases, and 6 bases stayed unmatched. CDR3 length equals 15 residues. The germline CDR1 and CDR2 sequences are SGDLS and YYNGEE. CDR3 residues: CASSRAGGSTGELFF. CDR3 coding DNA: TGTGCCAGCAGCCGGGCAGGGGGCAGCACCGGGGAGCTGTTTTTT.

V gene TRBV27 combines with J gene TRBJ1-4; no reliable D call. Germline V gene lookup returns CDR1 MNHEY and CDR2 SMNVEV (reference sequence). Trimming shortened V by 8 bases and J by 4 bases, and 14 bases separated the two germline ends. CDR3 size: 14 residues. The CDR3 bases are TGTGCCAGCCGAAACGCGGGCGGTAATGAAAAACTGTTTTTT. It yields the protein CASRNAGGNEKLFF.

The J gene is TRBJ1-1, the V gene TRBV27, with a tentative D call TRBD1 (6 bases). Looked up from germline, CDR1 is MNHEY and CDR2 is SMNVEV (reference sequence). CDR3 size: 17 residues. V shed 6 bases and J shed 5 bases, with 25 bases lying between them. CDR3 amino acids: CASSSEIGGPSLTEAFF. For the CDR3, the DNA is TGTGCCAGCAGCTCCGAAATAGGGGGGCCAAGCCTAACTGAAGCTTTCTTT.

CDR3 sequence: CASSGRQSTDTQYF. The DNA of the CDR3 is TGTGCCAGCAGCGGACGACAGAGCACAGATACGCAGTATTTT. This chain uses TRBV9 with TRBJ2-3; a weak D match, TRBD1 (5 bases). V gave up 3 bases and J gave up 0 bases, with 8 bases separating them. This CDR3 contains 14 residues. Looked up from germline, CDR1 is SGDLS and CDR2 is YYNGEE.

The rearrangement uses TRBV28 and TRBJ2-5; D may be TRBD1 (6 bases). Trimming left V 7 bases short and J 2 bases short, with 23 bases between. This CDR3 region has 17 residues. Germline assignment: CDR1 MDHEN and CDR2 SYDVKM. The CDR3 loop reads CASNRPARGPTQETQYF. The CDR3 DNA follows: TGTGCCAGCAATCGCCCAGCCAGGGGCCCCACTCAAGAGACCCAGTACTTC.

This clone was seen just once. The chain recombines TRBV28 with TRBJ1-2, with 12 nucleotides matching TRBD1. This CDR3 has 15 amino acids. Germline CDR1 reads MDHEN; CDR2 reads SYDVKM. The V and J ends lost 5 bases and 3 bases, in that order; junction bases with no gene match: 4. CDR3 sequence: CASSAGTGGYYGYTF. The CDR3 nucleotides read TGTGCCAGCAGTGCGGGGACAGGGGGCTACTATGGCTACACCTTC.

V is TRBV7-9 and J is TRBJ2-7; D is unclear. Germline V CDR1 and CDR2: SEHNR, FQNEAQ (reference sequence). The CDR3 covers 16 residues. Between the trimmed V and J ends, which lost 6 bases and 5 bases, there was a span of 23 bases. The CDR3 region is CASSPPRYRAENEQYF. CDR3 nucleotides: TGTGCCAGCAGTCCCCCTAGGTATCGGGCGGAAAACGAGCAGTACTTC. The whole variable domain, filled in from reference TRBV7-9 and TRBJ2-7, reads DTGVSQNPRHKITKRGQNVTFRCDPISEHNRLYWYRQTLGQGPEFLTYFQNEAQLEKSRLLSDRFSAERPKGSFSTLEIQRTEQGDSAMYLCASSPPRYRAENEQYFGPGTRLTVT.

This chain links TRBV6-5 with TRBJ2-5, with D possibly being TRBD2 (5 bases). The CDR3 length is 13 residues. Germline CDR1 MNHEY, CDR2 SVGAGI. Trimming removed 6 bases from V and 4 bases from J, with 12 bases in between. CDR3 loop: CASSRGSLETQYF. The CDR3, as DNA: TGTGCCAGCAGCCGCGGGTCCTTAGAGACCCAGTACTTC.

The chain carries TRBV6-1 and TRBJ2-1; D gene unclear. This CDR3 spans 10 amino acids. V lost 3 bases and J 12 bases, leaving 6 bases between the germline ends. Germline V lookup: CDR1 MNHNS, CDR2 SASEGT. The CDR3 sequence is CASSEGRQFF. The CDR3 DNA sequence: TGTGCCAGCAGTGAGGGTAGGCAGTTCTTC.

V is TRBV7-8 and J is TRBJ2-3, with 7 nucleotides matching TRBD2. CDR1 and CDR2 (germline): SGHVS, FQNEAQ. This CDR3 is built from 15 residues. Unmatched junction bases numbered 8, after V lost 5 bases and J lost 3 bases. CDR3: CASSPLGGETDTQYF. CDR3 DNA: TGTGCCAGCAGCCCTCTGGGAGGGGAGACAGATACGCAGTATTTT.

V is TRBV6-5 and J is TRBJ2-1, with D maybe TRBD2 (5 bases). V was pared by 4 bases and J by 5 bases, with 15 bases between. The V gene's germline CDR1 is MNHEY and CDR2 SVGAGI. The CDR3 consists of 15 residues. Here the CDR3 DNA reads TGTGCCAGCAGTTCCAACCGGGAACTCAACAATGAGCAGTTCTTC. Its translation: CASSSNRELNNEQFF.

This clone occurred once. The V call is TRBV28, the J call TRBJ1-1; D remains ambiguous. V was pared by 1 base and J by 1 base, with 4 bases between. Germline V gene data show CDR1 as MDHEN and CDR2 as SYDVKM. The CDR3 has 13 residues. The DNA of the CDR3 is TGTGCCAGCAGTTTATACAGGAACACTGAAGCTTTCTTT. Its translation: CASSLYRNTEAFF. Full variable domain (rest looked up from reference TRBV28 and TRBJ1-1): DVKVTQSSRYLVKRTGEKVFLECVQDMDHENMFWYRQDPGLGLRLIYFSYDVKMKEKGDIPEGYSVSREKKERFSLILESASTNQTSMYLCASSLYRNTEAFFGQGTRLTVV.

The chain employs TRBV29-1 and TRBJ2-5; possibly TRBD2 for D (6 bases). The CDR3 extends over 13 amino acids. Germline V CDR1 and CDR2: SQVTM, ANQGSEA. V was clipped by 6 bases and J by 5 bases, with 16 bases between them. The DNA of the CDR3 is TGCAGCGTCCCAATTGGGGCGGGGGAGACCCAGTACTTC. Translated: CSVPIGAGETQYF.

This chain uses TRBV7-8 with TRBJ2-1; no definite D call. The germline V gene encodes CDR1 SGHVS and CDR2 FQNEAQ. The length of the CDR3 is 13 residues. Trimming took 3 bases from V and 4 from J, leaving 7 bases between them. As DNA, the CDR3 is TGTGCCAGCAGCTTCAGACCATACAATGAGCAGTTCTTC. Protein product: CASSFRPYNEQFF. Looking up the rest from reference TRBV7-8 and TRBJ2-1 gives the full variable domain: GAGVSQSPRYKVAKRGQDVALRCDPISGHVSLFWYQQALGQGPEFLTYFQNEAQLDKSGLPSDRFFAERPEGSVSTLKIQRTQQEDSAVYLCASSFRPYNEQFFGPGTRLTVL.

The chain carries TRBV7-2 and TRBJ2-7; D is uncertain. Germline V gives CDR1 SGHTA, CDR2 FQGNSA. This CDR3 is 14 amino acids long. V lost 4 bases and J 2 bases, leaving 12 bases between the germline ends. Here the CDR3 reads CASSSRSPTYEQYF. Written as DNA, the CDR3 is TGTGCCAGCAGCTCTCGTAGCCCCACCTACGAGCAGTACTTC.

This chain joins TRBV7-9 and TRBJ1-3; D remains unclear. Germline CDR1 and CDR2: SEHNR and FQNEAQ (reference sequence). V shed 10 bases and J shed 0 bases, with 13 bases lying between them. The CDR3 sequence is 14 residues long. CDR3 DNA: TGTGCCACCCTCAAAGGTCCCTCTGGAAACACCATATATTTT. Its translation is CATLKGPSGNTIYF.

The chain couples TRBV6-5 to TRBJ1-2; D uncertain. CDR1 and CDR2 from the germline V gene are MNHEY and SVGAGI. The CDR3 has 14 amino acids. V dropped 0 bases and J dropped 7 bases, with 12 bases sitting between them. The CDR3 nucleotides are TGTGCCAGCAGTTACTCGTCGACCCTGGGTGGCTACACCTTC. This sequence encodes CASSYSSTLGGYTF.

The V and J genes are TRBV11-3 and TRBJ1-6; D gene unclear. CDR1 and CDR2 (germline): SGHNT, YENEEA. This CDR3 is built from 14 residues. V shed 3 bases and J shed 6 bases, with 9 bases lying between them. The CDR3 loop reads CASSFGRGNSPLHF. The CDR3 DNA reads as TGTGCCAGCAGCTTTGGGCGGGGTAATTCACCCCTCCACTTT.

V is TRBV4-3 and J is TRBJ2-1; no definite D call. V was cut by 0 bases and J by 0 bases, with 6 bases left in between. There are 15 residues in the CDR3. Germline V lookup: CDR1 LGHNA, CDR2 YSLEER. CDR3 sequence (DNA): TGCGCCAGCAGCCAAGATCCCGACTCCTACAATGAGCAGTTCTTC. Translated, it gives CASSQDPDSYNEQFF.

The count of this clone is one. This chain connects TRBV9 to TRBJ2-2; D is perhaps TRBD2 (6 bases). Deletions cut 0 bases from V and 1 base from J, with 16 bases between. This CDR3 has 18 amino acids. Germline loops: CDR1 SGDLS, CDR2 YYNGEE. The CDR3 reads CASSVVGSTRQNTGELFF. Written as DNA, the CDR3 is TGTGCCAGCAGCGTAGTTGGATCGACTAGACAGAACACCGGGGAGCTGTTTTTT. Full variable domain (outside the CDR3, taken from reference TRBV9 and TRBJ2-2): DSGVTQTPKHLITATGQRVTLRCSPRSGDLSVYWYQQSLDQGLQFLIQYYNGEERAKGNILERFSAQQFPDLHSELNLSSLELGDSALYFCASSVVGSTRQNTGELFFGEGSRLTVL.

The V gene is TRBV25-1, the J gene TRBJ2-6; D gene unclear. Germline assignment: CDR1 MGHDK and CDR2 SYGVNS. This CDR3 is built from 16 residues. Trimming took off 2 bases at V and 0 bases at J, with 8 bases between the two ends. CDR3 nucleotide sequence: TGTGCCAGCAGTGAAAGTGGCGTCTCTGGGGCCAACGTCCTGACTTTC. Its translation: CASSESGVSGANVLTF.

The chain couples TRBV4-1 to TRBJ2-1; tentative D call: TRBD1 (5 bases). The CDR3 loop spans 14 amino acids. Germline V CDR1 and CDR2: MGHRA, YSYEKL. Trimming left V 0 bases short and J 4 bases short, with 7 bases between. The CDR3 loop reads CASSQENRYNEQFF. In DNA, the CDR3 is TGCGCCAGCAGCCAAGAGAACAGGTACAATGAGCAGTTCTTC.

The chain has TRBV4-3 and TRBJ1-2; 10 bases align to TRBD1. The CDR3 length is 17 residues. Germline trimming cut 0 bases from V and 1 base from J; bases unmatched to any gene: 5. The V gene's germline CDR1 is LGHNA and CDR2 YSLEER. The CDR3 here is CASSQDRGQGVNYGYTF. CDR3 bases: TGCGCCAGCAGCCAAGATCGAGGACAGGGGGTTAACTATGGCTACACCTTC.

This chain joins TRBV25-1 and TRBJ2-1; TRBD1 aligns across 7 bases. This CDR3 is 16 amino acids long. CDR1 and CDR2 from the germline V gene are MGHDK and SYGVNS. The J segment lost 3 bases and the V segment lost 2 bases, leaving 7 bases of the junction unmatched. CDR3: CASSETPGQIYNEQFF. DNA for the CDR3: TGTGCCAGCAGTGAAACTCCGGGACAGATCTACAATGAGCAGTTCTTC.

J is TRBJ2-1 and V is TRBV6-5; D remains ambiguous. This CDR3 contains 9 residues. Deletions cut 5 bases from V and 9 bases from J, with 2 bases between. Looked up from germline, CDR1 is MNHEY and CDR2 is SVGAGI. The DNA of the CDR3 is TGTGCCAGCAGTGTTGAGCAGTTCTTC. Encoded protein: CASSVEQFF.

The chain links TRBV6-5 to TRBJ2-7, with 9 nucleotides matching TRBD1. The CDR3 sequence is 12 residues long. V lost 6 bases, J lost 3 bases, and 0 bases stayed unmatched. CDR1 MNHEY and CDR2 SVGAGI come from the germline V gene. The CDR3 spells CASRTGGYEQYF. The CDR3 DNA reads TGTGCCAGCAGGACAGGGGGCTACGAGCAGTACTTC.